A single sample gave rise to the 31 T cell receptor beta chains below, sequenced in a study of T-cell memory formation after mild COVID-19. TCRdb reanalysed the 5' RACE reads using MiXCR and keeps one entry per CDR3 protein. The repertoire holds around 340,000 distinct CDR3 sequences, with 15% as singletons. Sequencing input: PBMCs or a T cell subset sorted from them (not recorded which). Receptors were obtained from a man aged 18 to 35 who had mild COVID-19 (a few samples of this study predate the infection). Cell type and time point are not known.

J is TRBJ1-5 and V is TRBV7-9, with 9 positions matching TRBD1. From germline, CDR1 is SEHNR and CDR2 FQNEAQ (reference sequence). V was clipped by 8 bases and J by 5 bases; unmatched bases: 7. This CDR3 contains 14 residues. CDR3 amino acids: CASAGTGSDQPQHF. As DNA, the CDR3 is TGTGCCAGCGCCGGGACAGGGAGCGATCAGCCCCAGCATTTT.

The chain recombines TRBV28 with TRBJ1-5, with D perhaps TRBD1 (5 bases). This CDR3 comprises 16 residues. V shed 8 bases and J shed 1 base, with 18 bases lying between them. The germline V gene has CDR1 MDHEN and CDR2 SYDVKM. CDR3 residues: CASAGSGRGSNQPQHF. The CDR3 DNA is TGTGCCAGCGCGGGATCAGGGAGAGGGAGCAATCAGCCCCAGCATTTT.

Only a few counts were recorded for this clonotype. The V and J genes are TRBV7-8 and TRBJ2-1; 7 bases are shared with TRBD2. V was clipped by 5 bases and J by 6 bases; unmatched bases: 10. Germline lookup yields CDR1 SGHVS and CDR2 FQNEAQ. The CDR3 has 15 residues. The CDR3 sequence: CASSEVAGSSNEQFF. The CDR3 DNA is TGTGCCAGCAGCGAAGTAGCGGGTTCTTCCAATGAGCAGTTCTTC.

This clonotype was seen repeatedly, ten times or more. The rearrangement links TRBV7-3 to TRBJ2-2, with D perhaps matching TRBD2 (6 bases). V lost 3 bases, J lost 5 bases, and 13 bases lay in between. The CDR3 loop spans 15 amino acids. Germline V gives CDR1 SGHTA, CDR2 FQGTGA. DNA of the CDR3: TGTGCCAGCAGCTTTGCCGGGGGTCAGACCGGGGAGCTGTTTTTT. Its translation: CASSFAGGQTGELFF. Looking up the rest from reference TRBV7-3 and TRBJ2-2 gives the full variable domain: GAGVSQTPSNKVTEKGKYVELRCDPISGHTALYWYRQSLGQGPEFLIYFQGTGAADDSGLPNDRFFAVRPEGSVSTLKIQRTERGDSAVYLCASSFAGGQTGELFFGEGSRLTVL.

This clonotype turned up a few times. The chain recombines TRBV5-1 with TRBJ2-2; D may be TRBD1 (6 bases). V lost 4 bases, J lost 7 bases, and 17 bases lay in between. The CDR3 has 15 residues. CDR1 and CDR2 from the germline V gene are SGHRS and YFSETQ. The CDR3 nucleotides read TGCGCCAGCAGCGTGACAACAGGGATCTACGGGGAGCTGTTTTTT. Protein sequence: CASSVTTGIYGELFF.

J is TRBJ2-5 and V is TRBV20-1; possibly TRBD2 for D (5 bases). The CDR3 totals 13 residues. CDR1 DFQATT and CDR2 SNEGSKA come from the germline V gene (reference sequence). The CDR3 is CSLAPRVQETQYF. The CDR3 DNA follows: TGCAGCCTAGCTCCCCGCGTCCAAGAGACCCAGTACTTC.

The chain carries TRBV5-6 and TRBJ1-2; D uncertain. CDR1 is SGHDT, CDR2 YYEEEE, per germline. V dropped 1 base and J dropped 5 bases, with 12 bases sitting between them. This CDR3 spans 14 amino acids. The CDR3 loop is CASSLLRRDYGYTF. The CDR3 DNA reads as TGTGCCAGCAGCTTGCTCCGGCGCGATTATGGCTACACCTTC.

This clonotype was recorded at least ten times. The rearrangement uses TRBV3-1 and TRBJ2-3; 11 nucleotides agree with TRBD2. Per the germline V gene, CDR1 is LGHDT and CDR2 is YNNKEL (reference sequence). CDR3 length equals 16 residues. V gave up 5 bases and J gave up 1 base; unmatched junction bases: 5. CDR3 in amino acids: CASSFVAGGGTDTQYF. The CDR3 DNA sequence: TGTGCCAGCAGCTTCGTAGCGGGGGGGGGCACAGATACGCAGTATTTT.

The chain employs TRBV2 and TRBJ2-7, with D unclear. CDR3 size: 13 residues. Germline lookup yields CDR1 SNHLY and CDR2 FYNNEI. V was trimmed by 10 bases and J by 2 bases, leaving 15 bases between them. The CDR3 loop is CATLAPGPYEQYF. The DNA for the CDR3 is TGTGCCACCTTGGCGCCAGGCCCCTACGAGCAGTACTTC.

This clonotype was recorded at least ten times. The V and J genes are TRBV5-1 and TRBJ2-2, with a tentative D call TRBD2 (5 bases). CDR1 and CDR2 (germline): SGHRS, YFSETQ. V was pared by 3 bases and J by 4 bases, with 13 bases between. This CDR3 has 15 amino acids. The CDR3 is CASSSSTSFTGELFF. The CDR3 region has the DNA TGCGCCAGCAGCTCCTCAACTAGTTTCACCGGGGAGCTGTTTTTT.

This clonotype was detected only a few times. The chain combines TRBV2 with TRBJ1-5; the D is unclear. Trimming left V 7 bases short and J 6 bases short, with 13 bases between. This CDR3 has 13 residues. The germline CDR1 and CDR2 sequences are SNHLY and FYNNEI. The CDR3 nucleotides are TGTGCCAGCATATCCGAGGAGGCTCAGCCCCAGCATTTT. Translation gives CASISEEAQPQHF.

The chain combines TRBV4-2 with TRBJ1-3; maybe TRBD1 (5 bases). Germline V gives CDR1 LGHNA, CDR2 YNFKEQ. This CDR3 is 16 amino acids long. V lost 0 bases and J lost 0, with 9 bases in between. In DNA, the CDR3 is TGTGCCAGCAGCCAAGAAGGGACTACCTCTGGAAACACCATATATTTT. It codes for CASSQEGTTSGNTIYF.

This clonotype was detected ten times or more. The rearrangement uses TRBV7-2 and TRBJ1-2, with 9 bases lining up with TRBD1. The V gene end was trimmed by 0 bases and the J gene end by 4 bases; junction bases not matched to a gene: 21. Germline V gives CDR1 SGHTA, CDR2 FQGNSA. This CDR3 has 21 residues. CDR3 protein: CASSLAFKLKRGQGSGYGYTF. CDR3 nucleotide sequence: TGTGCCAGCAGCTTAGCGTTTAAGTTAAAGAGAGGACAGGGGTCAGGCTATGGCTACACCTTC.

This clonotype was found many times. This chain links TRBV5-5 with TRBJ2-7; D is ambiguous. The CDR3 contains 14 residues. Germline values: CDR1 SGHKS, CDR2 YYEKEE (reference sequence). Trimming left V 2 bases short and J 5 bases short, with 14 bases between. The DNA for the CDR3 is TGTGCCAGCAGCTTTATCCGGTCGGCGCACGAGCAGTACTTC. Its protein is CASSFIRSAHEQYF.

CDR3 amino acids: CASSPGLAGGLETQYF. The CDR3 DNA sequence: TGTGCCAGCAGTCCCGGACTAGCGGGGGGGTTGGAGACCCAGTACTTC. The chain is built from TRBV12-3 or TRBV12-4 and TRBJ2-5, with 15 bases that match TRBD2. This CDR3 region has 16 residues. J lost 5 bases, V lost 5 bases, and 6 bases had no gene match.

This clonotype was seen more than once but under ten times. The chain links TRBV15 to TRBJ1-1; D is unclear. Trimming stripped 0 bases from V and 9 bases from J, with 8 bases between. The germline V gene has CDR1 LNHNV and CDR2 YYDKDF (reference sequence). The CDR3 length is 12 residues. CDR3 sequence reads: CATSRDWDQAFF. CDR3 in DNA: TGTGCCACCAGCAGAGACTGGGATCAAGCTTTCTTT.

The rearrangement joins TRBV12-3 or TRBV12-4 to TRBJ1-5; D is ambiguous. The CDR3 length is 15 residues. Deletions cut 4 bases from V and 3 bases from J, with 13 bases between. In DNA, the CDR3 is TGTGCCAGCAGTTCGTCGTCTACGGTCAATCAGCCCCAGCATTTT. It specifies CASSSSSTVNQPQHF.

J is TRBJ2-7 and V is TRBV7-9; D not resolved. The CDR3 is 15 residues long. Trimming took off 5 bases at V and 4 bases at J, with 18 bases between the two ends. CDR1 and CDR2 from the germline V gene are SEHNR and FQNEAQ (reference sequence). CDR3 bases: TGTGCCAGCAGCCCCGCAGGTCAAGAAATATACGAGCAGTACTTC. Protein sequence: CASSPAGQEIYEQYF.

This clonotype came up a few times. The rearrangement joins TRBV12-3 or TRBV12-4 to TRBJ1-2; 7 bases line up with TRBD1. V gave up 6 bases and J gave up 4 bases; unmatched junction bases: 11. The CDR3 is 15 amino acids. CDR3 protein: CASSRPGTATYGYTF. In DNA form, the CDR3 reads TGTGCCAGCAGCCGACCCGGGACAGCAACCTATGGCTACACCTTC.

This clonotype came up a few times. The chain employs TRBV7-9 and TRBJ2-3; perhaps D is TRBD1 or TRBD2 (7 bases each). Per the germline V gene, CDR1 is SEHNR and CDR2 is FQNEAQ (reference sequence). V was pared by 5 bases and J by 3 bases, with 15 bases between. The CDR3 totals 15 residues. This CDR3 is CASSPQGGETDTQYF. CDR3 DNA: TGTGCCAGCAGCCCGCAGGGGGGGGAGACAGATACGCAGTATTTT. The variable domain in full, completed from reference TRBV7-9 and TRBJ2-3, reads DTGVSQNPRHKITKRGQNVTFRCDPISEHNRLYWYRQTLGQGPEFLTYFQNEAQLEKSRLLSDRFSAERPKGSFSTLEIQRTEQGDSAMYLCASSPQGGETDTQYFGPGTRLTVL.

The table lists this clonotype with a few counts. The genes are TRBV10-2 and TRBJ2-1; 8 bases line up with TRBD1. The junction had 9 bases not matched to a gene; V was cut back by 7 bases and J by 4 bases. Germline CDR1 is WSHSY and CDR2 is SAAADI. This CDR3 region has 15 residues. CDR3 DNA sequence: TGCGCCAGCAATCGACAGGGGTCCCGGTACAATGAGCAGTTCTTC. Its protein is CASNRQGSRYNEQFF.

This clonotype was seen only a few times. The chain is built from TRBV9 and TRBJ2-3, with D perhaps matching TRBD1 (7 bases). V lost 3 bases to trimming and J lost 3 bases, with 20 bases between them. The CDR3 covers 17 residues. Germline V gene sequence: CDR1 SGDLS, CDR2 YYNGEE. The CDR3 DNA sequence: TGTGCCAGCAGCGCGAGCCCACCTGCAGGGGGGACAGATACGCAGTATTTT. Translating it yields CASSASPPAGGTDTQYF.

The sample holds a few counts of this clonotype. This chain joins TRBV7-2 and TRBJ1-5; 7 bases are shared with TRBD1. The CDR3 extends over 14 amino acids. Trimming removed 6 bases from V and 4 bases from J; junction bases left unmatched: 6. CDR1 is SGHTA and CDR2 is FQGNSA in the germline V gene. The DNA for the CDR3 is TGTGCCAGCAGTTCGACAGGGAGTAATCAGCCCCAGCATTTT. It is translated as CASSSTGSNQPQHF.

The CDR3 sequence: CASSPRDTTDTQYF. The CDR3 bases are TGTGCCAGCAGCCCCCGGGACACCACAGATACGCAGTATTTT. J is TRBJ2-3 and V is TRBV7-2, with D possibly matching TRBD1 (6 bases). Trimming took off 5 bases at V and 2 bases at J, with 11 bases between the two ends. From germline, CDR1 is SGHTA and CDR2 FQGNSA. CDR3 size: 14 residues.

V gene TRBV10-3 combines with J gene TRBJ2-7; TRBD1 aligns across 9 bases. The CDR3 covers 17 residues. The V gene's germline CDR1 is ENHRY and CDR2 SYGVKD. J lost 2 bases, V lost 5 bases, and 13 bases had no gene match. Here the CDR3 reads CAISNNPGQGSPYEQYV. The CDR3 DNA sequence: TGTGCCATCAGTAACAACCCGGGACAGGGAAGTCCCTACGAGCAGTACGTC.

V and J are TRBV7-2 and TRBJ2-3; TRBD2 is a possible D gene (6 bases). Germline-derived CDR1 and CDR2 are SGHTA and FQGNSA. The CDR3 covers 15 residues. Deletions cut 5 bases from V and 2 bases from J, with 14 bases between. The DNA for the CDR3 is TGTGCCAGCAGCCCCCTCCGGGGGTACACAGATACGCAGTATTTT. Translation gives CASSPLRGYTDTQYF. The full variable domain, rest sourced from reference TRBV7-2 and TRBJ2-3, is GAGVSQSPSNKVTEKGKDVELRCDPISGHTALYWYRQSLGQGLEFLIYFQGNSAPDKSGLPSDRFSAERTGGSVSTLTIQRTQQEDSAVYLCASSPLRGYTDTQYFGPGTRLTVL.

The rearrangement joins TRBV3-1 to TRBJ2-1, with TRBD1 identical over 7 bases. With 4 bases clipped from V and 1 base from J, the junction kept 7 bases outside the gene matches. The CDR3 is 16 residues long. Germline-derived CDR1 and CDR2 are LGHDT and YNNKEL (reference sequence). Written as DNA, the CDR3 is TGTGCCAGCAGCCTCCAGACAGGGCGGTCCTACAATGAGCAGTTCTTC. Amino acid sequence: CASSLQTGRSYNEQFF.

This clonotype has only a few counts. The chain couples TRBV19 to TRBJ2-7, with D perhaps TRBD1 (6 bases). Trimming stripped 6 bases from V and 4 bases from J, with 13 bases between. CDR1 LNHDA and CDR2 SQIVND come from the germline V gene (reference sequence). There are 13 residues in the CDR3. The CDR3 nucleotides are TGTGCCAGTAGGGGGACAAACCAATACGAGCAGTACTTC. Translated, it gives CASRGTNQYEQYF.

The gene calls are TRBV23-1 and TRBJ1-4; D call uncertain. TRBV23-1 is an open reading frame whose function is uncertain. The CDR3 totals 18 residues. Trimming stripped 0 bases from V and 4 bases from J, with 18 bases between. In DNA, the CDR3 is TGCGCCAGCAGTCAATCTTCTGGCAACTACCCATTTAATGAAAAACTGTTTTTT. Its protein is CASSQSSGNYPFNEKLFF.

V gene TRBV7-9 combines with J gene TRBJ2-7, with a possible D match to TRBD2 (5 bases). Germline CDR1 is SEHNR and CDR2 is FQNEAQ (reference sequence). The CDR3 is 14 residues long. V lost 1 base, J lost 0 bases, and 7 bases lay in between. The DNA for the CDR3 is TGTGCCAGCAGCTTAGGGGGAGTCTCCTACGAGCAGTACGTC. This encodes CASSLGGVSYEQYV.

CDR3 DNA: TGTGCCAGCAGCCCTAGACAGGGGGCTAATGAAAAACTGTTTTTT. Encoded protein: CASSPRQGANEKLFF. The rearrangement links TRBV7-9 to TRBJ1-4; TRBD1 matches 9 bases. The junction had 4 bases not matched to a gene; V was cut back by 5 bases and J by 3 bases. The CDR3 runs to 15 residues. Germline V gives CDR1 SEHNR, CDR2 FQNEAQ (reference sequence).